Here is one T cell receptor beta chain with its context. The source of the sample is a study of shared clonotypes between healthy human individuals. Germline-derived CDR1 and CDR2 are GTSNPN and SVGIG (reference sequence). This CDR3 contains 16 residues. With 0 bases removed from V and 0 bases from J, the gap between germline ends came to 12 bases. Sequenced by immunoSEQ multiplex PCR; TCRdb stores in-frame clones only, minus some. The table has some 2,500,000 clones, just under 95% seen once. The sequencing input was naive CD4+ T cells from PBMCs. Subset defined: CD45RA+ positively selected. The chain uses TRBV30 and TRBJ1-5; D gene ambiguous. The receptor comes from a man aged 18 to 30 in good health. Some clones in this sample may be carry-over from other donors' samples. This CDR3 reads CAWSVSVGVSNQPQHF. CDR3 DNA sequence: TGTGCCTGGAGTGTATCGGTTGGGGTTAGCAATCAGCCCCAGCATTTT.